This T cell receptor (beta chain) was observed in a study of cytomegalovirus exposure and HLA in healthy donors. About this clone itself: Its cognate antigen is unknown.

Study-wide findings and caveats: In vitro experiments confirmed that three CMV-associated chains were specific for CMV antigens. Several of the most significant clusters were apparently associated with common viral pathogens in a later analysis. Despite most TCR sequences being rare, some public TCRs occurred in many donors.

The PCR was carried out with 60 Vbeta primers and 13 Jbeta primers. Sequencing used immunoSEQ multiplex PCR; TCRdb keeps in-frame clones, though not all of them. Recorded for this sample: roughly 140,000 clones. The clonotype was recovered from a man between 40 and 49 years old in good health and CMV-seronegative. Sequencing was performed on PBMCs.

The CDR3 DNA follows: TGCGCCAGCAGGTCCAGACCGACAGGGTACACCGGGGAGCTGTTTTTT. Amino acids: CASRSRPTGYTGELFF. This rearrangement joins TRBV4-1 to TRBJ2-2; 7 bases fit TRBD1. CDR3 size: 16 residues. V gave up 6 bases and J gave up 3 bases; unmatched junction bases: 10. The germline V gene has CDR1 MGHRA and CDR2 YSYEKL.